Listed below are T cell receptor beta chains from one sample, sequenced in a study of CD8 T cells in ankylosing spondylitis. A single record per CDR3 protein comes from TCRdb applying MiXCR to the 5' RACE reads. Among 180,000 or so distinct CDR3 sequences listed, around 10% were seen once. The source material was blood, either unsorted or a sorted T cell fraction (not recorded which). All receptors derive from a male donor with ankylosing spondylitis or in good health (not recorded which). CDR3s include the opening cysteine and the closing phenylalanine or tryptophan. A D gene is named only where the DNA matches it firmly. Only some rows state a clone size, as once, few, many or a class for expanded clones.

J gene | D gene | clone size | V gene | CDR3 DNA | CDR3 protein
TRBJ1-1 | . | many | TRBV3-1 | TGTGCCAGCAGAGGTTACAGGGAGAACACTGAAGCTTTCTTT | CASRGYRENTEAFF
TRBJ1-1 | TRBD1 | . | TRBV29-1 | TGCAGCGCGGGACAGACTGTGAACACTGAAGCTTTCTTT | CSAGQTVNTEAFF
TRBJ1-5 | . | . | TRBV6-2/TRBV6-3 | TGTGCCAGCAGTTACATTAATAGCAATCAGCCCCAGCATTTT | CASSYINSNQPQHF
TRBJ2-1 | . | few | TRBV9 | TGTGCCAGCAGCGTAACCCAAGTTTCCTACAATGAGCAGTTCTTC | CASSVTQVSYNEQFF
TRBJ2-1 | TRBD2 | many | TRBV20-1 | TGCAGTGCTAGCGACCCTAGCGGGGGACCTCGGGGTGTTGAGCAGTTCTTC | CSASDPSGGPRGVEQFF
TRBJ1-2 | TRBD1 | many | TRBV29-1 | TGCAGCGTTGATGGGACAGGGCGCCTCTATGGCTACACCTTC | CSVDGTGRLYGYTF
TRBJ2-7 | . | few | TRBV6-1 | TGTGCCAGCAGTGAAAGCGGCAGGGACTACGAGCAGTACTTC | CASSESGRDYEQYF
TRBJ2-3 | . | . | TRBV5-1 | TGCGTCAGCAGCGCGACTAGTGGTAGCCTAGATACGCAGTATTTT | CVSSATSGSLDTQYF
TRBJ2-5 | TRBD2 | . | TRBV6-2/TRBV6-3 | TGTGCCAGCAGTCCCCGAGCGGGGGGGCTGTTGGAGACCCAGTACTTC | CASSPRAGGLLETQYF
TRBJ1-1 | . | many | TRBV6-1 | TGTGCCAGCACACCTAGGAGGCGGAACACTGAAGCTTTCTTT | CASTPRRRNTEAFF
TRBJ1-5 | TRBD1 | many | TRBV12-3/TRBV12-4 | TGTGCCAGCAGTGGACAGGGGGCAATTCAGCCCCAGCATTTT | CASSGQGAIQPQHF
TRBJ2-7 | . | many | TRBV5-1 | TGCGCCAGCCGTGACCGCGGGACAACTCTCTACGAGCAGTACTTC | CASRDRGTTLYEQYF